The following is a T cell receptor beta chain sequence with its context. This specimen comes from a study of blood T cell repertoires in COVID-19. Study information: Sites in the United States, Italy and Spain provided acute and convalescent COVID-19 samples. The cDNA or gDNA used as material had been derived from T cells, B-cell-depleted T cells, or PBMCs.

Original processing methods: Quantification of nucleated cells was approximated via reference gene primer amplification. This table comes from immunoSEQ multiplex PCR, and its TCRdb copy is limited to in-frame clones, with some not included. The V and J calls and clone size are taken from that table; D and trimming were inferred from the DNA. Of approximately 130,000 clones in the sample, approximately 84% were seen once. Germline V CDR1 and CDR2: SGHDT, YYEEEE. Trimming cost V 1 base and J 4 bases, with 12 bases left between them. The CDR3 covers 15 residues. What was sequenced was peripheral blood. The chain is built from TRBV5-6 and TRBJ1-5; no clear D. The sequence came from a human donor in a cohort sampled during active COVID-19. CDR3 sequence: CASSLFGVGNQPQHF. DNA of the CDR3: TGTGCCAGCAGCTTGTTCGGGGTTGGAAATCAGCCCCAGCATTTT.